Following are 14 T cell receptor beta chains from one sample sequenced in a study of blood T cell repertoires in COVID-19. Clones were read by immunoSEQ multiplex PCR, and TCRdb kept only the in-frame ones, dropping some. This table has about 280,000 clones, approximately 80% appearing once. Sequencing input: PBMCs or T cells enriched from blood (not recorded which). The receptors originated from a man in his forties who had been exposed to COVID-19.

The chain links TRBV24-1 to TRBJ2-6; D unresolved. This CDR3 has 17 amino acids. CDR1 KGHDR and CDR2 SFDVKD come from the germline V gene. V was shortened by 4 bases and J by 1 base, with 13 bases between the two germline ends. Written as DNA, the CDR3 is TGTGCCACCAGTGACCTCAAGAGAGGTTCTGGGGCCAACGTCCTGACTTTC. It encodes CATSDLKRGSGANVLTF.

The chain links TRBV11-3 to TRBJ1-2; D is unclear. With 0 bases removed from V and 8 bases from J, the gap between germline ends came to 10 bases. The CDR3 is 13 amino acids. Per germline, CDR1 SGHNT and CDR2 YENEEA. The CDR3 DNA follows: TGTGCCAGCAGCTTAGAATCGGGTAGGGGCTACACCTTC. Residues: CASSLESGRGYTF.

V and J are TRBV14 and TRBJ2-5, with 7 nucleotides matching TRBD2. The trim removed 0 bases at V and 5 bases at J, leaving 15 bases unmatched. Germline assignment: CDR1 SGHDN and CDR2 FVKESK. CDR3 size: 18 residues. CDR3 sequence reads: CASSQDRDYRTLSETQYF. The CDR3 nucleotides are TGTGCCAGCAGCCAAGACAGGGACTACCGAACCCTCTCGGAGACCCAGTACTTC.

The J gene is TRBJ2-5, the V gene TRBV9, with D perhaps matching TRBD2 (5 bases). V was cut by 4 bases and J by 2 bases, with 12 bases left in between. The CDR3 extends over 14 amino acids. Germline V CDR1 and CDR2: SGDLS, YYNGEE. Written as DNA, the CDR3 is TGTGCCAGCAGCCCGGAGGTTGTTCAAGAGACCCAGTACTTC. This gives the protein CASSPEVVQETQYF.

The CDR3 DNA reads TGTGCCAGCCAGCCTCGGCTAGCAAGGGATACGCAGTATTTT. This translates into CASQPRLARDTQYF. The chain has TRBV11-3 and TRBJ2-3; a possible D gene is TRBD2 (5 bases). The CDR3 is 14 amino acids. V lost 8 bases and J lost 6, with 18 bases in between. Germline V lookup: CDR1 SGHNT, CDR2 YENEEA.

This clone has just one count. The V gene is TRBV29-1, the J gene TRBJ2-3, with 9 bases identical to TRBD2. The ends lost 3 bases at V and 5 bases at J; junction bases unmatched: 6. In germline, CDR1 is SQVTM, CDR2 ANQGSEA. The CDR3 loop spans 14 amino acids. The DNA of the CDR3 is TGCAGCGTTGAGTGGACTAGCGAATTAGATACGCAGTATTTT. It translates to CSVEWTSELDTQYF.

J is TRBJ1-4 and V is TRBV19; D possibly corresponds to TRBD1 (5 bases). V lost 6 bases, J lost 0 bases, and 17 bases lay in between. Germline values: CDR1 LNHDA, CDR2 SQIVND (reference sequence). This CDR3 comprises 17 residues. The CDR3 sequence: CASRISEGASTNEKLFF. The CDR3 coding sequence is TGTGCCAGTAGAATAAGCGAAGGGGCCTCAACTAATGAAAAACTGTTTTTT.

The chain joins TRBV5-4 to TRBJ1-4; TRBD1 matches at 8 bases. Germline CDR1 is SGHNT and CDR2 is YYREEE (reference sequence). CDR3 length: 16 residues. V lost 4 bases, J lost 11 bases, and 16 bases stayed unmatched. CDR3 in DNA: TGTGCCAGCAGCGAGGTGGGGACAGGCTGGAATAATAAACTGTTTTTT. This translates into CASSEVGTGWNNKLFF.

This chain connects TRBV6-5 to TRBJ2-6, with 8 bases identical to TRBD1. The V and J ends lost 5 bases and 12 bases, in that order; junction bases with no gene match: 9. This CDR3 is 14 amino acids long. Germline V gene data show CDR1 as MNHEY and CDR2 as SVGAGI. As DNA, the CDR3 is TGTGCCAGCAGTCCCGCCGGACAGGGTGGCGTCCTGACTTTC. Encoded protein: CASSPAGQGGVLTF.

V and J are TRBV30 and TRBJ1-3; unclear D gene. V dropped 3 bases and J dropped 4 bases, with 10 bases sitting between them. Germline lookup yields CDR1 GTSNPN and CDR2 SVGIG (reference sequence). The CDR3 runs to 13 residues. CDR3 in amino acids: CAWSRGDGNTIYF. Here the CDR3 DNA reads TGTGCCTGGAGCCGGGGTGACGGAAACACCATATATTTT.

Ten or more counts support this clone. The V call is TRBV5-6, the J call TRBJ2-7; TRBD1 aligns across 10 bases. This CDR3 has 16 residues. Per the germline V gene, CDR1 is SGHDT and CDR2 is YYEEEE. V was clipped by 2 bases and J by 9 bases; unmatched bases: 14. The CDR3 DNA reads TGTGCCAGCAGCTTAGAGAGACAGGGGGCACTGGGGAGGCAGTACTTC. This translates into CASSLERQGALGRQYF.

This chain links TRBV2 with TRBJ1-5; TRBD1 aligns across 10 bases. CDR3 length: 17 residues. Unmatched junction bases numbered 14, after V lost 5 bases and J lost 7 bases. Germline CDR1 and CDR2: SNHLY and FYNNEI. The DNA for the CDR3 is TGTGCCAGCAGTCTACGTGGGGGACAGGGGATCAGGCAGCCCCAGCATTTT. Translating gives CASSLRGGQGIRQPQHF.

The chain recombines TRBV3-1 (or the pseudogene TRBV3-2) with TRBJ2-7; 12 bases map to TRBD2. Per germline, CDR1 LGHDT and CDR2 YNNKEL (reference sequence). There are 15 residues in the CDR3. Unmatched junction bases numbered 5, after V lost 5 bases and J lost 3 bases. CDR3 sequence: CASSAGLAGLYEQYF. The CDR3 coding sequence is TGTGCCAGCAGCGCGGGACTAGCGGGCCTCTACGAGCAGTACTTC.

This clone has a single count. The chain links TRBV10-3 to TRBJ2-1; 7 bases map to TRBD2. This CDR3 is 12 amino acids long. Germline CDR1 and CDR2: ENHRY and SYGVKD. Germline trimming cut 8 bases from V and 5 bases from J; bases unmatched to any gene: 3. The CDR3 DNA sequence: TGTGCCATCTCGGCGGGAGACAATGAGCAGTTCTTC. Its translation: CAISAGDNEQFF.